The clone carrying this TCR beta chain was counted only a few times. Its antigen is undetermined. The sample belongs to a study of beta chain features in type 1 diabetes. Study in general: Examination spanned 100 million to 130 million sorted cells from all samples.

CD45RO/CCR7/CD25/CD127/CD95/CD27 separated CD4+ naive, central memory, regulatory and stem cell-like memory cells by sorting. Of the isolated RNA, all was reverse transcribed, and so the sequenced material was expressed TCRB transcripts. Measured with immunoSEQ multiplex PCR; TCRdb has only the in-frame clones, and not every one. The sample holds a few hundred thousand clones, roughly an eighth seen once. Findings and limits, study-wide: TCRB CDR3 length was moderately but significantly reduced in all four CD4+ subsets of Type 1 diabetes patients. Sequencing from cDNA could over-represent high-TCR-expressing cells.

Germline-derived CDR1 and CDR2 are SQVTM and ANQGSEA. V gave up 3 bases and J gave up 7 bases; unmatched junction bases: 7. The CDR3 has 15 residues. Sequenced: naive CD4+ T cells from blood. This TCR came from a woman younger than 30 with type 1 diabetes. The chain is built from TRBV29-1 and TRBJ2-7, with 15 bases matching TRBD2. This CDR3 is CSVEGGLAGGFEQYF. The CDR3 DNA follows: TGCAGCGTTGAGGGGGGACTAGCGGGAGGTTTTGAGCAGTACTTC.